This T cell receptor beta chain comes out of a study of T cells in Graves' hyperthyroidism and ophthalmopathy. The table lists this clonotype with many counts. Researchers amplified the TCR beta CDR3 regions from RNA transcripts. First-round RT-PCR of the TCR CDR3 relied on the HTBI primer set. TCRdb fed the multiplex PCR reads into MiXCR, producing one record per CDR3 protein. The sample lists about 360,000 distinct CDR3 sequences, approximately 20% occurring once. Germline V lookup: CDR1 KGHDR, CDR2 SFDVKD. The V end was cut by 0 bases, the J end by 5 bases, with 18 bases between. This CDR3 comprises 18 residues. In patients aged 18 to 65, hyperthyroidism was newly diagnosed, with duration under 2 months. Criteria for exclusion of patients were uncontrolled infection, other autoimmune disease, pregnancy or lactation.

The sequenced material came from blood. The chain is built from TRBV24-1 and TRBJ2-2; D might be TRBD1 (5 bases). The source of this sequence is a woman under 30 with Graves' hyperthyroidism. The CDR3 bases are TGTGCCACCAGTGATTTGGGCCCCGGCGAACAGGAGACCGGGGAGCTGTTTTTT. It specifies CATSDLGPGEQETGELFF.